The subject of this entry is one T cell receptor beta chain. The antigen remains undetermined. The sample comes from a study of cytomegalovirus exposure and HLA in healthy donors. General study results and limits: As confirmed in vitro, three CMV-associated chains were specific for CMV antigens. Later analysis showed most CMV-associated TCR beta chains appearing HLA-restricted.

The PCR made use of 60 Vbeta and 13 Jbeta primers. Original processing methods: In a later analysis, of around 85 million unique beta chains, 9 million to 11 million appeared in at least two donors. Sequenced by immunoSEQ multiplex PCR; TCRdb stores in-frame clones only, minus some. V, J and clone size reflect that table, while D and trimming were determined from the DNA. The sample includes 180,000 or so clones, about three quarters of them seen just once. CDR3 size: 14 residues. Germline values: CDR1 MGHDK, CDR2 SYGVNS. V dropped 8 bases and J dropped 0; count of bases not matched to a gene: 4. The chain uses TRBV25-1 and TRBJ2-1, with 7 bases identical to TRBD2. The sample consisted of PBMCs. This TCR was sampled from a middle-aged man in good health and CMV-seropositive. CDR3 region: CASDGGSSYNEQFF. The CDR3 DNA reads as TGTGCCAGCGACGGCGGGAGCTCCTACAATGAGCAGTTCTTC.